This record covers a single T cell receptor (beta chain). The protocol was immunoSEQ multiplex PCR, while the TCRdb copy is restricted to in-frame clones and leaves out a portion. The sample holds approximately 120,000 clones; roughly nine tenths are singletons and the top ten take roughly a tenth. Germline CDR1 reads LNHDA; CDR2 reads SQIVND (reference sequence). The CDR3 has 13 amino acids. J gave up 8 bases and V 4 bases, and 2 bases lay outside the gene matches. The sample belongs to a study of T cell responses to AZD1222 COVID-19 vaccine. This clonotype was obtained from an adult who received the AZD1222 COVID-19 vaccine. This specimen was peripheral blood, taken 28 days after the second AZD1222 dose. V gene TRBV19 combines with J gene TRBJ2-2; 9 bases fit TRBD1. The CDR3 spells CASSKQGAGELFF. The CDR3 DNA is TGTGCCAGTAGTAAACAGGGGGCGGGGGAGCTGTTTTTT. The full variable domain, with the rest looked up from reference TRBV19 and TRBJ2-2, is DGGITQSPKYLFRKEGQNVTLSCEQNLNHDAMYWYRQDPGQGLRLIYYSQIVNDFQKGDIAEGYSVSREKKESFPLTVTSAQKNPTAFYLCASSKQGAGELFFGEGSRLTVL.